This TCR beta chain was observed in a study of beta chain features in type 1 diabetes. This clone turned up a few times. Expressed TCRB transcripts were sequenced after all isolated RNA was converted to cDNA. The method was immunoSEQ multiplex PCR; TCRdb's version includes in-frame clones alone and lacks a portion of them. The sample contains 300,000 to 400,000 clones, roughly 11% of which appear only once. Purity of each sorted population was above 98%. The source of this sequence is a woman aged 30 to 39 in good health. Specimen: naive CD4+ T cells from blood.

The CDR3 DNA reads as TGTGCCAGCAGCCAAGCGGGAGGTCAAGAGACCCAGTACTTC. Its protein is CASSQAGGQETQYF. J is TRBJ2-5 and V is TRBV4-2; the match to TRBD2 covers 7 bases. CDR3 length: 14 residues. Germline CDR1 is LGHNA and CDR2 is YNFKEQ. After removal of 1 base from V and 2 bases from J, the junction contained 1 base not matched to a gene.